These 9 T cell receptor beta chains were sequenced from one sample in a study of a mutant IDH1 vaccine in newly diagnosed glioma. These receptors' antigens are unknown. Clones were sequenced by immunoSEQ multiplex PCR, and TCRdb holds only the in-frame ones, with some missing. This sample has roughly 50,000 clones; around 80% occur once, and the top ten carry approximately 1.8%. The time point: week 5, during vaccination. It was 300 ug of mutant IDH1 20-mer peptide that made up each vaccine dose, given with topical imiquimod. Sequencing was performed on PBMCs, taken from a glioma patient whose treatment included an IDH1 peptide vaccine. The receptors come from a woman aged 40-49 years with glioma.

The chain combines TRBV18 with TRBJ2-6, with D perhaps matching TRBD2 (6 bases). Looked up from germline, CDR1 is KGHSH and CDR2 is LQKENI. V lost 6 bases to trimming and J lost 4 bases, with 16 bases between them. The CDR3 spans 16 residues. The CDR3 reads CASSGSSPDGANVLTF. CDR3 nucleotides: TGTGCCAGCTCCGGGAGCAGCCCGGACGGGGCCAACGTCCTGACTTTC.

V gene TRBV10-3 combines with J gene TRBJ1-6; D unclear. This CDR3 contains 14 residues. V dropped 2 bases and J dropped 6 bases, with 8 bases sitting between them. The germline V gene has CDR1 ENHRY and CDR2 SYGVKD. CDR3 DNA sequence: TGTGCCATCAGTGAGAACACGGCTAATTCACCCCTCCACTTT. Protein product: CAISENTANSPLHF.

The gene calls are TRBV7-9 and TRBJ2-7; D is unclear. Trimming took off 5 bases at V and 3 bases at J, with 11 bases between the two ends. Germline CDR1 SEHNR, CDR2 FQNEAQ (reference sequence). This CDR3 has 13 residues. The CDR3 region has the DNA TGTGCCAGCAGCGAACGGAAAGACTACGAGCAGTACTTC. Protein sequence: CASSERKDYEQYF. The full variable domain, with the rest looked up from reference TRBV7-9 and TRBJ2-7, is DTGVSQNPRHKITKRGQNVTFRCDPISEHNRLYWYRQTLGQGPEFLTYFQNEAQLEKSRLLSDRFSAERPKGSFSTLEIQRTEQGDSAMYLCASSERKDYEQYFGPGTRLTVT.

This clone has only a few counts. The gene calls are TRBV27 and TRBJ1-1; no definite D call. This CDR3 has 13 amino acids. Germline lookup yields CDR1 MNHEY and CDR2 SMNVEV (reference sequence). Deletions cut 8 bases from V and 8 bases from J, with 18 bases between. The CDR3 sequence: CASSLGSMREAFF. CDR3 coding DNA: TGTGCCAGCTCCCTTGGGAGTATGCGAGAAGCTTTCTTT.

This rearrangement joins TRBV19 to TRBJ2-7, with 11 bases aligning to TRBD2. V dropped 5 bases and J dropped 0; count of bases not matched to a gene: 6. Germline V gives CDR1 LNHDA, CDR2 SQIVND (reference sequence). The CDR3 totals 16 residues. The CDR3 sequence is CASSQLAGVTSYEQYF. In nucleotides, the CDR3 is TGTGCCAGTAGTCAACTAGCGGGGGTAACCTCCTACGAGCAGTACTTC.

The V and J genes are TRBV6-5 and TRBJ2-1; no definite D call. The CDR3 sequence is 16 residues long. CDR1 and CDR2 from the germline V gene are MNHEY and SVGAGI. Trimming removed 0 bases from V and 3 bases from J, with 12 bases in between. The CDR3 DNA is TGTGCCAGCAGTTACTCGAAAACCGCAAACTACAATGAGCAGTTCTTC. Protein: CASSYSKTANYNEQFF.

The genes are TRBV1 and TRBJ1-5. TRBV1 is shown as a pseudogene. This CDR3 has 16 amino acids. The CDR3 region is CTSSQDTWVGNQPQHF. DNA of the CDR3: TGCACCAGCAGCCAAGATACCTGGGTTGGCAATCAGCCCCAGCATTTT.

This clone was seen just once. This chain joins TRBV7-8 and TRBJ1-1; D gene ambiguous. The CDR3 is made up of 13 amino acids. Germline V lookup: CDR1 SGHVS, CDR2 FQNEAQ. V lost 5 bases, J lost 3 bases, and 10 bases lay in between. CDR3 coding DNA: TGTGCCAGCAGCGGGGAGGCATACACTGAAGCTTTCTTT. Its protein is CASSGEAYTEAFF.

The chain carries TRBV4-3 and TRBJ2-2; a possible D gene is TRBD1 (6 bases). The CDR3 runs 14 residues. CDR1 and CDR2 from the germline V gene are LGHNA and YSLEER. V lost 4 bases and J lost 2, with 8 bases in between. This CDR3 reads CASSRQENTGELFF. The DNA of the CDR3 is TGCGCCAGCAGCCGACAGGAAAACACCGGGGAGCTGTTTTTT.